One and the same sample provided the 27 T cell receptor beta chains below, sequenced in a study of beta chain features in type 1 diabetes (dated by TCRdb to 2016 to 2018). Libraries came from the immunoSEQ multiplex PCR assay. All of the isolated RNA was reverse transcribed with the High Capacity cDNA Reverse Transcription Kit, so expressed TCRB transcripts were sequenced. TCRdb's version of the immuneACCESS table is confined to in-frame rearrangements and falls short of the full clone set. An unresolved V gene accounts for under half of the shortfall where checked; the remainder is of unknown origin. This sample gives roughly 45,000 clones in total; 50% of them show up just once. 0.2% to 0.3% of the sample is in the top ten clones. The material sequenced was stem cell memory CD4+ T cells from blood. This specimen's cell subset or site label, per the study, means: stem cell-like memory CD4+ T cells. The receptors originated from a woman younger than 45 in good health.

The V and J genes are TRBV7-2 and TRBJ1-1; 8 nucleotides agree with TRBD1. The CDR3 sequence is 17 residues long. Unmatched junction bases numbered 6, after V lost 0 bases and J lost 0 bases. Germline V gene sequence: CDR1 SGHTA, CDR2 FQGNSA. CDR3 DNA: TGTGCCAGCAGCTTAGCCGCGGACAGGGTCATGAACACTGAAGCTTTCTTT. Translated, it gives CASSLAADRVMNTEAFF.

Here the CDR3 DNA reads TGTGCCACCGGGACAGGTGAGAACACTGAAGCTTTCTTT. Encoded protein: CATGTGENTEAFF. The chain joins TRBV27 to TRBJ1-1; TRBD1 matches 8 bases. The length of the CDR3 is 13 residues. Germline V gene sequence: CDR1 MNHEY, CDR2 SMNVEV (reference sequence). The trim removed 10 bases at V and 1 base at J, leaving 5 bases unmatched.

This clone turned up a few times. The V call is TRBV5-4, the J call TRBJ2-1; 8 nucleotides agree with TRBD1. The CDR3 contains 12 residues. Germline assignment: CDR1 SGHNT and CDR2 YYREEE (reference sequence). Trimming cost V 0 bases and J 10 bases; bases outside gene matches: 0. CDR3 DNA: TGTGCCAGCAGCTTGGGGACAGGGGAGCAGTTCTTC. Translated, it gives CASSLGTGEQFF.

This clone showed up just a few times. The chain is built from TRBV28 and TRBJ2-3; 7 bases agree with TRBD1. V lost 2 bases to trimming and J lost 1 base; unmatched junction nucleotides: 3. CDR1 is MDHEN, CDR2 SYDVKM, per germline. This CDR3 has 15 amino acids. The CDR3 loop reads CASSLSQGGTDTQYF. The CDR3 DNA reads as TGTGCCAGCAGTTTAAGCCAGGGGGGCACAGATACGCAGTATTTT.

The count of this clone is one. V is TRBV28 and J is TRBJ2-7; possibly TRBD2 for D (5 bases). Germline V gene data show CDR1 as MDHEN and CDR2 as SYDVKM. The CDR3 has 15 amino acids. The V and J ends lost 2 bases and 3 bases respectively, with 14 bases between them. The CDR3 coding sequence is TGTGCCAGCAGTTTAAGGTCCCTCCGGGACTACGAGCAGTACTTC. Its translation: CASSLRSLRDYEQYF.

This sequence joins TRBV14 and TRBJ1-1; D perhaps matches TRBD1 (5 bases). The CDR3 is made up of 12 amino acids. In germline, CDR1 is SGHDN, CDR2 FVKESK. V gave up 3 bases and J gave up 11 bases, with 13 bases separating them. The CDR3 protein is CASSQTRVFAFF. The DNA of the CDR3 is TGTGCCAGCAGCCAGACCAGGGTTTTCGCTTTCTTT.

This clone was picked up a small number of times. The J gene is TRBJ2-7, the V gene TRBV30; 9 bases agree with TRBD2. The trim removed 2 bases at V and 2 bases at J, leaving 4 bases unmatched. CDR1 is GTSNPN and CDR2 is SVGIG in the germline V gene (reference sequence). The CDR3 totals 14 residues. CDR3 in amino acids: CAWSLTSGPYEQYF. CDR3 bases: TGTGCCTGGAGTCTGACTAGCGGACCCTACGAGCAGTACTTC.

V and J are TRBV28 and TRBJ2-6, with 8 positions matching TRBD2. The CDR3 sequence is 17 residues long. From germline, CDR1 is MDHEN and CDR2 SYDVKM. V was pared by 5 bases and J by 0 bases, with 6 bases of the junction left unmatched. The CDR3 loop is CASSATSEASGANVLTF. Written as DNA, the CDR3 is TGTGCCAGCAGTGCGACTAGCGAGGCCTCTGGGGCCAACGTCCTGACTTTC.

J is TRBJ2-5 and V is TRBV6-5; a weak D match, TRBD2 (5 bases). The V end was cut by 5 bases, the J end by 2 bases, with 9 bases between. This CDR3 is 13 amino acids long. Germline loops: CDR1 MNHEY, CDR2 SVGAGI. The CDR3 region is CASSRLTQETQYF. In DNA form, the CDR3 reads TGTGCCAGCAGTCGACTAACGCAAGAGACCCAGTACTTC.

The chain carries TRBV10-3 and TRBJ2-1, with D possibly matching TRBD2 (6 bases). Germline V gives CDR1 ENHRY, CDR2 SYGVKD. V dropped 0 bases and J dropped 7 bases, with 16 bases sitting between them. This CDR3 spans 16 amino acids. CDR3 region: CAISESSHGSGNEQFF. The CDR3 DNA reads TGTGCCATCAGTGAGTCCTCTCACGGGAGCGGGAATGAGCAGTTCTTC.

This rearrangement joins TRBV5-1 to TRBJ2-7; 8 bases fit TRBD1. The length of the CDR3 is 17 residues. V trimming: 2 bases; J trimming: 4 bases; junction bases outside the gene matches: 14. Germline-derived CDR1 and CDR2 are SGHRS and YFSETQ. As DNA, the CDR3 is TGCGCCAGCAGCTTCCGCTCGACAGGGGATCGTGGTTACGAGCAGTACTTC. It specifies CASSFRSTGDRGYEQYF.

The rearrangement joins TRBV7-2 to TRBJ1-2; perhaps TRBD1 as D (6 bases). Germline V gives CDR1 SGHTA, CDR2 FQGNSA. The CDR3 sequence is 15 residues long. Trimming removed 5 bases from V and 6 bases from J, with 19 bases in between. The CDR3 loop is CASSPRDNLRNGYTF. CDR3 nucleotide sequence: TGTGCCAGCAGCCCTCGGGACAACCTTAGGAATGGCTACACCTTC.

V and J are TRBV10-3 and TRBJ2-1; 9 bases align to TRBD1. Per germline, CDR1 ENHRY and CDR2 SYGVKD. Trimming at V came to 6 bases and at J to 4 bases, leaving 7 bases not matched to a gene. The CDR3 spans 15 residues. CDR3 nucleotides: TGTGCCATCAGCACCGGGACAGGGAGATACAATGAGCAGTTCTTC. This sequence encodes CAISTGTGRYNEQFF.

V usage is TRBV30 and J usage is TRBJ2-4; 7 bases match TRBD2. With 3 bases clipped from V and 0 bases from J, the junction kept 5 bases outside the gene matches. The CDR3 consists of 15 residues. CDR1 GTSNPN and CDR2 SVGIG come from the germline V gene (reference sequence). The CDR3 nucleotides are TGTGCCTGGAGCCGGGAGGTGTCAGCCAAAAACATTCAGTACTTC. Protein sequence: CAWSREVSAKNIQYF.

This chain uses TRBV6-5 with TRBJ1-1; 8 bases map to TRBD1. The CDR3 has 14 residues. The V and J ends lost 5 bases and 7 bases, in that order; junction bases with no gene match: 9. In germline, CDR1 is MNHEY, CDR2 SVGAGI. The CDR3 loop is CASSPDRVRFEAFF. CDR3 coding DNA: TGTGCCAGCAGTCCGGACAGGGTGAGGTTTGAAGCTTTCTTT.

This clone was counted a single time. V is TRBV6-6 and J is TRBJ2-5; 11 bases are a match to TRBD2. The germline V gene encodes CDR1 MNHNY and CDR2 SVGAGI (reference sequence). Trimming cost V 5 bases and J 5 bases; bases outside gene matches: 10. The length of the CDR3 is 16 residues. CDR3 nucleotides: TGTGCCAGCAGTCATAGCGGGAGGGCCGTCCTGGAGACCCAGTACTTC. Amino acid sequence: CASSHSGRAVLETQYF.

The CDR3 sequence: CASSETGLGETQYF. The CDR3 DNA sequence: TGTGCCAGCAGCGAGACAGGCTTGGGGGAGACCCAGTACTTC. The genes are TRBV9 and TRBJ2-5; TRBD1 is a possible D gene (6 bases). The CDR3 is made up of 14 amino acids. V lost 3 bases to trimming and J lost 5 bases, with 14 bases between them. Germline V gene data show CDR1 as SGDLS and CDR2 as YYNGEE.

The chain recombines TRBV19 with TRBJ2-5, with no clear D. The CDR3 covers 14 residues. V shed 3 bases and J shed 0 bases, with 8 bases lying between them. Germline loops: CDR1 LNHDA, CDR2 SQIVND (reference sequence). This CDR3 is CASSIQFNQETQYF. Here the CDR3 DNA reads TGTGCCAGTAGTATCCAGTTTAACCAAGAGACCCAGTACTTC.

This clone has more than one count but fewer than ten. The CDR3 spells CASRPTSGGNTGELFF. CDR3 DNA sequence: TGTGCCAGCAGGCCGACTAGCGGGGGCAACACCGGGGAGCTGTTTTTT. This chain joins TRBV27 and TRBJ2-2, with 12 bases lining up with TRBD2. CDR3 length equals 16 residues. The germline V gene encodes CDR1 MNHEY and CDR2 SMNVEV (reference sequence). V was pared by 6 bases and J by 2 bases, with 4 bases of the junction left unmatched.

The chain recombines TRBV25-1 with TRBJ2-3; 9 nucleotides match TRBD2. The CDR3 spans 17 residues. CDR1 and CDR2 from the germline V gene are MGHDK and SYGVNS. With 1 base clipped from V and 4 bases from J, the junction kept 9 bases outside the gene matches. CDR3 sequence (DNA): TGTGCCAGCAGTGAATCGAGACTAGCGGCAGGGGCAGATACGCAGTATTTT. Protein: CASSESRLAAGADTQYF.

The chain has TRBV5-5 and TRBJ1-5; 9 bases line up with TRBD1. The CDR3 totals 16 residues. Germline lookup yields CDR1 SGHKS and CDR2 YYEKEE (reference sequence). With 4 bases clipped from V and 1 base from J, the junction kept 6 bases outside the gene matches. DNA of the CDR3: TGTGCCAGCAGCGCAACAGGGGGCGCGAGCAATCAGCCCCAGCATTTT. Protein: CASSATGGASNQPQHF.

The chain links TRBV28 to TRBJ1-1; tentative D call: TRBD1 (5 bases). CDR1 is MDHEN, CDR2 SYDVKM, per germline. Between the trimmed V and J ends, which lost 10 bases and 1 base, there was a span of 10 bases. The CDR3 consists of 12 residues. CDR3 protein: CATRVQNTEAFF. CDR3 DNA sequence: TGTGCCACCAGGGTACAGAACACTGAAGCTTTCTTT.

The V gene is TRBV15, the J gene TRBJ2-7; TRBD2 matches 9 bases. V was clipped by 3 bases and J by 1 base; unmatched bases: 1. Germline-derived CDR1 and CDR2 are LNHNV and YYDKDF (reference sequence). This CDR3 region has 14 residues. CDR3 residues: CATSRLAGSYEQYF. CDR3 DNA sequence: TGTGCCACCAGCAGGCTAGCGGGATCCTACGAGCAGTACTTC. The full variable domain, rest sourced from reference TRBV15 and TRBJ2-7, is DAMVIQNPRYQVTQFGKPVTLSCSQTLNHNVMYWYQQKSSQAPKLLFHYYDKDFNNEADTPDNFQSRRPNTSFCFLDIRSPGLGDTAMYLCATSRLAGSYEQYFGPGTRLTVT.

The chain recombines TRBV7-2 with TRBJ2-3; 10 bases are shared with TRBD2. This CDR3 spans 15 amino acids. V was pared by 4 bases and J by 2 bases, with 3 bases of the junction left unmatched. Germline CDR1 is SGHTA and CDR2 is FQGNSA. CDR3 protein: CASSWTSGNTDTQYF. CDR3 nucleotides: TGTGCCAGCAGCTGGACTAGCGGAAACACAGATACGCAGTATTTT.

V gene TRBV28 combines with J gene TRBJ2-7, with 8 bases fitting TRBD1. CDR3 length: 14 amino acids. With V trimmed by 5 bases and J by 3 bases, 6 bases remained unmatched. Germline V lookup: CDR1 MDHEN, CDR2 SYDVKM. In DNA, the CDR3 is TGTGCCAGCAGTACGGGACAGGAGAGCTACGAGCAGTACTTC. It specifies CASSTGQESYEQYF.

The chain employs TRBV15 and TRBJ2-1; no reliable D call. Germline values: CDR1 LNHNV, CDR2 YYDKDF (reference sequence). Trimming took 1 base from V and 2 from J, leaving 12 bases between them. The CDR3 loop spans 16 amino acids. CDR3 bases: TGTGCCACCAGCAGAGGAGGTCTAGTCGCCTACAATGAGCAGTTCTTC. Its protein product is CATSRGGLVAYNEQFF.

This sequence joins TRBV19 and TRBJ2-5; 8 bases are a match to TRBD1. Looked up from germline, CDR1 is LNHDA and CDR2 is SQIVND (reference sequence). The CDR3 runs to 14 residues. The junction had 7 bases not matched to a gene; V was cut back by 5 bases and J by 5 bases. The CDR3, as DNA: TGTGCCAGTAGTTTGGACAGGGCGTGGGAGACCCAGTACTTC. It specifies CASSLDRAWETQYF.